The present TCR beta chain was sequenced within a study of blood T cell repertoires in COVID-19 (dated by TCRdb to 2020 to 2021). For the wider study: Collaborator samples came from the United States, Italy and Spain and covered acute and convalescent phases of COVID-19. The sample metadata nearly always contained a de-identified subject ID, COVID-19 status, age in years and sex. The repertoires were released in a freely available public database intended as a resource for research on the immune response to SARS-CoV-2. The prospective study material was composed of cDNA or gDNA derived from T cells, B-cell-depleted T cells, or PBMCs. Where HLA class I and class II types were available, the types were taken from metadata supplied by the sample provider, not from assay-based typing. Samples came from the ongoing ImmuneRACE study (first 160 participants) plus 1,254 subjects from 6 global collaborators. Deeply sampled blood TCRbeta repertoires from subjects exposed to, actively infected with, or recovered from COVID-19 were included in the dataset. Points the paper makes about the study in general: Clinical and demographic metadata were provided uncurated, with the amount varying by source and participant.

TCRbeta CDR3 regions were amplified from genomic DNA by means of the immunoSEQ Assay, a bias-controlled multiplex PCR. The original methods were these. The number of nucleated cells in each sample was estimated from the amplification of reference gene primers within the assay. To quantify the absolute abundance of each unique TCRbeta CDR3 rearrangement, sequence reads were collapsed and filtered. Productive Simpson clonality was computed per sample as the square root of Simpson's diversity index over productive rearrangements. Held by TCRdb, this immuneACCESS table contains in-frame sequences only and omits some clones. Under half of the omission traces to an unresolved V gene where checked; the cause of the rest is unknown. V and J calls plus clone size are reproduced from that table; the DNA served to infer D and trimming. Recorded for this sample are 90,000 or so clones; around nine tenths of them occurred a single time. The top ten constitute around 20% of the sample.

The cysteine opens and the phenylalanine closes a CDR3 of 16 amino acids. This entry keeps only the CDR3 DNA: 48 bases, framed from base 1. Germline trimming amounts to 4 bases on V and 0 bases on J, with 6 as the count of junction bases outside the gene matches. From the germline V gene, CDR1 is SGHRS and CDR2 is YFSETQ. One collaborating source in Seattle enrolled patients during active infection and followed them longitudinally through the course of disease. The collaborating institutions used their own protocols to collect whole blood in K2EDTA tubes. For TCRbeta analysis, collaborators shipped samples in one of three forms: frozen whole blood, isolated PBMCs, or DNA extracted from either of those sample types. About this clone itself: It has no known antigen specificity. No base-level quality is on record; no much larger clone is a single base apart.

Sequenced input: peripheral blood. The TCR comes from a woman aged 55-69 years with COVID-19, enrolled during active disease. The chain links TRBV5-1 with TRBJ2-3, and 9 junctional nucleotides match TRBD2. The nucleotide sequence is TGCGCCAGCAGCCCCAGCGGGGGGCGGAGCACAGATACGCAGTATTTT. This is translated as CASSPSGGRSTDTQYF.